This TCR beta chain was sequenced during a study of blood T cell repertoires in COVID-19. Study summary: COVID-19 samples collected from the United States, Italy and Spain covered acute and convalescent phases. Sources were T cells, B-cell-depleted T cells, or PBMCs; the material itself was cDNA or gDNA.

This CDR3 has 17 residues. V shed 2 bases, J shed 2 bases, and the junction held 8 bases outside the gene matches. Germline V lookup: CDR1 MNHNS, CDR2 SASEGT. As originally analysed: Reference gene primer amplification gave nucleated cell count estimates. Profiling relied on immunoSEQ multiplex PCR, and the TCRdb table lists in-frame clones only, not all of them. The V and J calls and clone size come from that table; D and trimming were worked out from the DNA. The repertoire holds tens of thousands of clones, with roughly 88% as singletons. This chain joins TRBV6-1 and TRBJ1-5, with 8 bases aligning to TRBD1. The receptor was isolated from a man in his fifties with active COVID-19. The sequenced sample was peripheral blood. The CDR3 nucleotides are TGTGCCAGCAGTGAAAATCAGGGGGCCGCGGGCAATCAGCCCCAGCATTTT. Amino acids: CASSENQGAAGNQPQHF.